Shown below are 30 T cell receptor beta chains from a single sample sequenced in a study of T cell responses to AZD1222 COVID-19 vaccine. Some clones are missing from TCRdb's copy, which holds only in-frame ones; the method was immunoSEQ multiplex PCR. The data contain about 130,000 clones, over 85% of them singletons. The specimen was peripheral blood, collected on day 0 of AZD1222 vaccination. These receptors all stem from an adult in good health.

The chain employs TRBV6-5 and TRBJ2-1; 9 nucleotides match TRBD2. CDR1 and CDR2 (germline): MNHEY, SVGAGI. J was trimmed by 9 bases and V by 0 bases; bases with no gene match: 9. The CDR3 extends over 16 amino acids. The CDR3 here is CASSYSAGGPVREQFF. The CDR3 DNA follows: TGTGCCAGCAGTTACTCGGCGGGAGGGCCGGTTCGTGAGCAGTTCTTC.

This chain joins TRBV24-1 and TRBJ2-2, with TRBD2 matching 7 bases. Germline loops: CDR1 KGHDR, CDR2 SFDVKD. J gave up 6 bases and V 0 bases, and 0 bases lay outside the gene matches. There are 14 residues in the CDR3. The CDR3 DNA is TGTGCCACCAGTGATTTGCGGGGGGCCGGGGAGCTGTTTTTT. Translated: CATSDLRGAGELFF.

This rearrangement joins TRBV7-3 to TRBJ2-3; 7 positions match TRBD1. V shed 5 bases, J shed 6 bases, and the junction held 14 bases outside the gene matches. This CDR3 region has 16 residues. Looked up from germline, CDR1 is SGHTA and CDR2 is FQGTGA. The CDR3 sequence: CASSPGPISRGDTQYF. The DNA for the CDR3 is TGTGCCAGCAGCCCGGGGCCTATCAGCAGGGGGGATACGCAGTATTTT.

This clone has a handful of counts. V gene TRBV27 combines with J gene TRBJ2-7; D may be TRBD2 (7 bases). Deletions cut 2 bases from V and 3 bases from J, with 11 bases between. Germline V gene data show CDR1 as MNHEY and CDR2 as SMNVEV (reference sequence). The CDR3 is made up of 14 amino acids. In DNA form, the CDR3 reads TGTGCCAGCAGTTTAAGGGGGGGTTTCTACGAGCAGTACTTC. Its translation: CASSLRGGFYEQYF.

The chain has TRBV5-4 and TRBJ1-5; D possibly corresponds to TRBD1 (6 bases). This CDR3 has 13 amino acids. Germline V gives CDR1 SGHNT, CDR2 YYREEE (reference sequence). Trimming stripped 0 bases from V and 10 bases from J, with 11 bases between. The CDR3 nucleotides read TGTGCCAGCAGCTTGGCGGGGGGCTTACCCCAGCATTTT. Its translation is CASSLAGGLPQHF.

The CDR3 coding sequence is TGTGCCAGCAGTTTGGGGGTAGGGCAGCCCCAGCATTTT. This encodes CASSLGVGQPQHF. This rearrangement joins TRBV28 to TRBJ1-5; a possible D gene is TRBD1 (5 bases). The germline V gene has CDR1 MDHEN and CDR2 SYDVKM. V shed 3 bases and J shed 7 bases, with 10 bases lying between them. The CDR3 consists of 13 residues. The full variable domain, with the rest looked up from reference TRBV28 and TRBJ1-5, is DVKVTQSSRYLVKRTGEKVFLECVQDMDHENMFWYRQDPGLGLRLIYFSYDVKMKEKGDIPEGYSVSREKKERFSLILESASTNQTSMYLCASSLGVGQPQHFGDGTRLSIL.

V and J are TRBV6-2 or TRBV6-3 and TRBJ1-2, with a possible D match to TRBD1 (5 bases). V lost 6 bases and J lost 4, with 12 bases in between. The germline V gene has CDR1 MNHEY and CDR2 SVGEGT. The CDR3 runs 13 residues. The chain's CDR3 is CASSLGPIYGYTF. In DNA, the CDR3 is TGTGCCAGCAGCCTGGGACCTATCTATGGCTACACCTTC.

The chain carries TRBV18 and TRBJ1-1; no firm D call. CDR1 is KGHSH and CDR2 is LQKENI in the germline V gene. This CDR3 has 15 residues. Trimming shortened V by 11 bases and J by 1 base, and 20 bases separated the two germline ends. The chain's CDR3 is CAGSPNGAPNTEAFF. The CDR3 nucleotides are TGTGCCGGGTCCCCTAATGGAGCGCCGAACACTGAAGCTTTCTTT. Supplemented by reference TRBV18 and TRBJ1-1, the full variable domain reads NAGVMQNPRHLVRRRGQEARLRCSPMKGHSHVYWYRQLPEEGLKFMVYLQKENIIDESGMPKERFSAEFPKEGPSILRIQQVVRGDSAAYFCAGSPNGAPNTEAFFGQGTRLTVV.

This chain uses TRBV19 with TRBJ2-7; 7 bases are shared with TRBD1. Germline V gene data show CDR1 as LNHDA and CDR2 as SQIVND (reference sequence). The trim removed 2 bases at V and 4 bases at J, leaving 2 bases unmatched. The CDR3 loop spans 13 amino acids. CDR3 DNA sequence: TGTGCCAGTAGTATACAGGGGGAATACGAGCAGTACTTC. It encodes CASSIQGEYEQYF. The complete variable domain, with remaining parts taken from reference TRBV19 and TRBJ2-7, reads DGGITQSPKYLFRKEGQNVTLSCEQNLNHDAMYWYRQDPGQGLRLIYYSQIVNDFQKGDIAEGYSVSREKKESFPLTVTSAQKNPTAFYLCASSIQGEYEQYFGPGTRLTVT.

A single count supports this clone. The V call is TRBV7-3, the J call TRBJ2-2, with 15 bases that match TRBD2. V trimming: 3 bases; J trimming: 6 bases; junction bases outside the gene matches: 11. The CDR3 runs to 19 residues. CDR1 and CDR2 from the germline V gene are SGHTA and FQGTGA. The CDR3 here is CASSFRGLAGGPFSGELFF. As DNA, the CDR3 is TGTGCCAGCAGCTTCCGCGGACTAGCGGGAGGGCCATTTTCCGGGGAGCTGTTTTTT.

With regard to this clone: At one of its ends the junction is not consistent with the germline gene, which may arise from a read error. The CDR3 DNA is TGCAGTGCTGGTACAGGGGCCGCCCGCCACTTC. Translating it yields CSAGTGAARHF. The rearrangement uses TRBV20-1 and TRBJ2-7, with 7 bases identical to TRBD1. The CDR3 covers 11 residues. Germline CDR1 is DFQATT and CDR2 is SNEGSKA (reference sequence).

The chain joins TRBV5-1 to TRBJ2-5; D gene unclear. Per germline, CDR1 SGHRS and CDR2 YFSETQ. CDR3 size: 15 residues. Trimming stripped 2 bases from V and 2 bases from J, with 13 bases between. CDR3 in amino acids: CASSFGSRAQETQYF. CDR3 nucleotide sequence: TGCGCCAGCAGCTTTGGGTCAAGGGCTCAAGAGACCCAGTACTTC.

CDR3 nucleotide sequence: TGTGCCTGGAGTGCGGGCCAGGGGGGCAATCAGCCCCAGCATTTT. It is translated as CAWSAGQGGNQPQHF. The rearrangement uses TRBV30 and TRBJ1-5; 7 positions agree with TRBD1. The CDR3 runs to 15 residues. Trimming took 1 base from V and 2 from J; bases not matched to a gene: 5. Per germline, CDR1 GTSNPN and CDR2 SVGIG (reference sequence).

This sequence joins TRBV6-5 and TRBJ1-2; 9 bases are a match to TRBD1. CDR1 and CDR2 from the germline V gene are MNHEY and SVGAGI. This CDR3 comprises 15 residues. V dropped 1 base and J dropped 7; count of bases not matched to a gene: 7. The CDR3 spells CASSYYGTGQGGYTF. The CDR3 bases are TGTGCCAGCAGTTACTACGGGACAGGGCAAGGTGGCTACACCTTC.

This sequence joins TRBV19 and TRBJ2-1, with D unresolved. CDR3 length: 15 amino acids. Germline values: CDR1 LNHDA, CDR2 SQIVND (reference sequence). The V and J ends lost 0 bases and 5 bases respectively, with 11 bases between them. The CDR3 DNA is TGTGCCAGTAGTATAGACCCCGATGCCGACAATGAGCAGTTCTTC. This codes for CASSIDPDADNEQFF.

V gene TRBV19 combines with J gene TRBJ2-2, with 8 bases identical to TRBD2. CDR1 and CDR2 from the germline V gene are LNHDA and SQIVND (reference sequence). The length of the CDR3 is 16 residues. V lost 1 base, J lost 8 bases, and 9 bases stayed unmatched. In nucleotides, the CDR3 is TGTGCCAGTAGTATAGCCCGGACTAGCAGAGGGGGGGAGCTGTTTTTT. Translated: CASSIARTSRGGELFF.

The genes are TRBV6-5 and TRBJ2-7, with TRBD1 matching 7 bases. CDR3 size: 11 residues. V lost 6 bases to trimming and J lost 12 bases; unmatched junction nucleotides: 8. Germline V gene lookup returns CDR1 MNHEY and CDR2 SVGAGI. CDR3 bases: TGTGCCAGCAGCGACAGGGAATTGGGGTACTTC. This codes for CASSDRELGYF.

This clone was detected only once. The chain recombines TRBV5-1 with TRBJ1-5; 8 bases are a match to TRBD1. The germline gives CDR1 SGHRS, CDR2 YFSETQ. The CDR3 loop spans 15 amino acids. The V gene end was trimmed by 0 bases and the J gene end by 4 bases; junction bases not matched to a gene: 3. The CDR3 here is CASSLGTGLNQPQHF. The CDR3 DNA reads as TGCGCCAGCAGCTTGGGGACAGGGTTAAATCAGCCCCAGCATTTT.

The chain links TRBV30 to TRBJ2-7; D not resolved. V lost 2 bases and J lost 1, with 12 bases in between. The CDR3 is 14 residues long. Germline CDR1 GTSNPN, CDR2 SVGIG (reference sequence). CDR3 sequence reads: CAWSTSPGSYEQYF. The CDR3 nucleotides are TGTGCCTGGAGTACAAGCCCAGGATCCTACGAGCAGTACTTC.

This clone came up once. The V gene is TRBV3-1 (or the pseudogene TRBV3-2), the J gene TRBJ2-5; 11 nucleotides agree with TRBD2. This CDR3 comprises 16 residues. Germline CDR1 reads LGHDT; CDR2 reads YNNKEL (reference sequence). The J segment lost 4 bases and the V segment lost 10 bases, leaving 14 bases of the junction unmatched. The CDR3 bases are TGTGCCAAAAGTTTAGCGGGAGGGCCGCGGCGAGAGACCCAGTACTTC. Amino acid sequence: CAKSLAGGPRRETQYF.

The chain carries TRBV5-1 and TRBJ1-2, with a weak D call TRBD1 (5 bases). Trimming removed 0 bases from V and 7 bases from J, with 10 bases in between. CDR3 length: 13 residues. Germline CDR1 SGHRS, CDR2 YFSETQ. The CDR3 DNA follows: TGCGCCAGCAGCTTGGGGGACGTTGGTGGCTACACCTTC. It is translated as CASSLGDVGGYTF.

The rearrangement joins TRBV18 to TRBJ2-3; D ambiguous. Germline-derived CDR1 and CDR2 are KGHSH and LQKENI. This CDR3 is built from 18 residues. V dropped 0 bases and J dropped 0 bases, with 16 bases sitting between them. CDR3 in DNA: TGTGCCAGCTCACCACCACTCCCCGGGCGGTCCAGCACAGATACGCAGTATTTT. Amino acids: CASSPPLPGRSSTDTQYF. The full variable domain, rest sourced from reference TRBV18 and TRBJ2-3, is NAGVMQNPRHLVRRRGQEARLRCSPMKGHSHVYWYRQLPEEGLKFMVYLQKENIIDESGMPKERFSAEFPKEGPSILRIQQVVRGDSAAYFCASSPPLPGRSSTDTQYFGPGTRLTVL.

The chain links TRBV5-4 to TRBJ1-2; D not certain. Trimming left V 4 bases short and J 6 bases short, with 16 bases between. CDR3 length: 14 residues. Germline V gene sequence: CDR1 SGHNT, CDR2 YYREEE (reference sequence). The DNA for the CDR3 is TGTGCCAGCAGCGCCGAAACAGCCTTCGATGGCTACACCTTC. Its translation: CASSAETAFDGYTF.

The V and J genes are TRBV25-1 and TRBJ1-1; 7 positions match TRBD1. The junction had 9 bases not matched to a gene; V was cut back by 1 base and J by 4 bases. This CDR3 contains 16 residues. The V gene's germline CDR1 is MGHDK and CDR2 SYGVNS. CDR3 nucleotide sequence: TGTGCCAGCAGTGAATCGGGACTCAGGGGGAGCACTGAAGCTTTCTTT. Its translation: CASSESGLRGSTEAFF.

The rearrangement joins TRBV27 to TRBJ2-2; TRBD2 might be the D (7 bases). This CDR3 has 16 amino acids. Deletions cut 3 bases from V and 1 base from J, with 12 bases between. Per germline, CDR1 MNHEY and CDR2 SMNVEV (reference sequence). The CDR3, as DNA: TGTGCCAGCAGTTTGTTCGGGGGGCTGAACACCGGGGAGCTGTTTTTT. This codes for CASSLFGGLNTGELFF.

The V call is TRBV5-1, the J call TRBJ2-7, with D possibly matching TRBD1 (6 bases). Looked up from germline, CDR1 is SGHRS and CDR2 is YFSETQ. The length of the CDR3 is 14 residues. V was clipped by 4 bases and J by 3 bases, with 14 bases between them. The CDR3 spells CASSLRDIDYEQYF. The CDR3 nucleotides read TGCGCCAGCAGCCTCCGGGACATTGACTACGAGCAGTACTTC.

The V and J genes are TRBV5-1 and TRBJ1-1, with D perhaps matching TRBD1 (6 bases). The CDR3 runs 16 residues. V was shortened by 1 base and J by 0 bases, with 13 bases between the two germline ends. CDR1 and CDR2 (germline): SGHRS, YFSETQ. DNA for the CDR3: TGCGCCAGCAGCTTGTACGCGGGACATATGAACACTGAAGCTTTCTTT. Translating it yields CASSLYAGHMNTEAFF.

V and J are TRBV21-1 and TRBJ1-1. TRBV21-1 is listed as a pseudogene. This CDR3 is 16 amino acids long. This CDR3 reads CASSKLARSANTEAFF. DNA of the CDR3: TGTGCCAGCAGCAAATTAGCGAGGTCGGCGAACACTGAAGCTTTCTTT.

In nucleotides, the CDR3 is TGTGCCAGCAACTCTATCTCGGCAGGGACAAGTGGCTACACCTTC. Protein product: CASNSISAGTSGYTF. This rearrangement joins TRBV5-4 to TRBJ1-2, with a possible D match to TRBD1 (6 bases). This CDR3 region has 15 residues. Germline V gene data show CDR1 as SGHNT and CDR2 as YYREEE (reference sequence). Between the trimmed V and J ends, which lost 6 bases and 7 bases, there was a span of 22 bases.

This sequence joins TRBV10-3 and TRBJ1-1; D may be TRBD1 (5 bases). Germline lookup yields CDR1 ENHRY and CDR2 SYGVKD. The ends were cut back, 2 bases at V and 8 bases at J, with 12 bases in the middle. The CDR3 consists of 13 residues. CDR3 loop: CAISEGPGTEAFF. DNA for the CDR3: TGTGCCATCAGTGAGGGGCCGGGGACGGAAGCTTTCTTT.